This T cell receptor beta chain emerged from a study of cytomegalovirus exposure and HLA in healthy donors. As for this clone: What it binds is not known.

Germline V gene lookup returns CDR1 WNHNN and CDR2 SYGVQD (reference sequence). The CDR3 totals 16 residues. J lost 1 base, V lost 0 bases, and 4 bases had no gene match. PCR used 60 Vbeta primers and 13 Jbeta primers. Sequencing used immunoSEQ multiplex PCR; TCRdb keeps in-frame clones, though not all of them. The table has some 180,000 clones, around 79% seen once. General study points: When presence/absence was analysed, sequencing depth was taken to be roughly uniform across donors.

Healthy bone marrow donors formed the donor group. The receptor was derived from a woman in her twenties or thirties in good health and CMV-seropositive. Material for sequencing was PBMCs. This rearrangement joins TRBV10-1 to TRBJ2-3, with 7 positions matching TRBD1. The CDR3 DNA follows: TGCGCCAGCAGTGAGTCGCGACAGGGCGGCACAGATACGCAGTATTTT. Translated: CASSESRQGGTDTQYF.